The clone carrying this TCR beta chain was counted ten times or more. Its target is unknown. The data were taken from a study of T-cell reconstitution after alpha-beta-depleted transplantation in children. Study conclusions and caveats: About two months after transplant, alpha-beta T cells reportedly came from several hundred expanded graft clones. By one year post-transplant, T-cell counts and diversity largely arose from T cells that were newly produced.

This CDR3 spans 15 amino acids. From germline, CDR1 is SSHAT and CDR2 FNYEAQ (reference sequence). Trimming took 5 bases from V and 5 from J, leaving 18 bases between them. Construction of the TCRbeta library involved unique molecular identifiers. TCRdb re-called the PCR reads with MiXCR, one entry per CDR3 protein. Here the sample spans about 420,000 distinct CDR3 sequences, about a sixth being singletons. The chain employs TRBV7-7 and TRBJ2-5, with D perhaps TRBD2 (6 bases). Sample: PBMCs, mostly from graft donor cells, taken 360 days after TCRalphabeta/CD19-depleted stem cell transplant. The clonotype was recovered from a boy under two years old who had a stem cell transplant for Wiskott-Aldrich syndrome, so the T cells may come from the graft donor. The CDR3 nucleotides are TGTGCCAGCAGCCCCGGGGGTAGCGTTCAGGAGACCCAGTACTTC. This gives the protein CASSPGGSVQETQYF.